This paragraph reports one TCR beta chain. The antigen this receptor binds is unknown. The record has no base qualities; no much larger clone is one base away. Peripheral blood CD8+ and CD4+ T cells from healthy donors, Susac syndrome patients and multiple sclerosis patients were profiled by high-throughput TCR beta sequencing. The Susac syndrome patients fulfilled recently defined diagnostic criteria for definite or probable disease. Bulk CD8+ and CD4+ T cells were purified by magnetic negative isolation, while CD8+ TEMRA cells were enriched using FACS. Blood was collected in EDTA tubes and processed within 24 hours, with PBMCs isolated through density gradient centrifugation. PBMCs intended for TCR sequencing were cryopreserved in liquid nitrogen and were subsequently thawed in a 37 degrees C water bath. Purity of sorted or isolated CD4+, CD8+ and CD8+ TEMRA cells was at least 90%. RNA was extracted using the RNeasy kit, and about 0.5 to 1 ug of the RNA was reverse transcribed with random hexamers. The immunoSEQ multiplex PCR assay, covering 54 Vbeta and 13 Jbeta segments, was used to amplify TCR beta CDR3 regions. PCR amplification bias was corrected using a synthetic template baseline for primer optimization and computational correction. In the paper's pipeline: Reads were annotated to V, D and J genes per IMGT and analyzed with immunoSEQ Analyzer, keeping only productive sequences. To calculate clonality, Shannon entropy was normalized by log2 of the number of productive unique sequences and then subtracted from one. For each patient and control, public and private clones were evaluated within the 100 most prevalent clones. Clones were defined as Susac-specific when absent from the healthy and MS cohorts, from roughly 1,100 published viral clones and from other ImmuneACCESS disease sequences. The public reads were quality trimmed at Q25 with fastp and then assembled into clones with MiXCR by TCRdb, keeping productive beta chains. Entries that share a CDR3 protein sequence are merged under the most common genes and DNA. The V and J calls and clone size come from TCRdb's table, not from the authors' own analysis. This sample holds about 120,000 distinct CDR3 sequences; 96% were observed only once. The ten biggest clones cover more than 0.12% of the sample.

This record comes from a study of CD8 T cells in Susac syndrome (dated by TCRdb to about 2019). Notes on the research overall: Among the sequenced Susac syndrome patients, about six had clinically active disease and roughly eight were in clinical remission. Repertoire sequencing was used to test whether CD8+ T cell activation and differentiation in Susac syndrome was antigen driven. At the time of blood withdrawal, Susac syndrome patients were either therapy-naive, taking corticosteroids (with some also receiving IVIg), or on IVIg alone. What the study reported, not specific to this receptor: In patients with Susac syndrome, the CD4+ T cell repertoire showed no detectable clonal expansion. The number of individuals in the TCR sequencing and HLA analysis was recognized as being relatively small.

For this chain, trimming is 5 bases at the V end and 2 bases at the J end, and the number of junction bases without a gene match is 13. From the germline V gene (reference sequence), CDR1 is LNHDA and CDR2 is SQIVND. The CDR3 measures 18 amino acids from cysteine to phenylalanine. CDR3 DNA is the only sequence kept; it has 54 bases, read in frame from the first base. The clonotype originates from a human donor with Susac syndrome. This chain is built from TRBV19 and TRBJ2-4; 9 bases in the junction line up with TRBD2. The sample consisted of CD4+ T cells from PBMCs. The nucleotides read TGTGCCAGTAGTTCCCTTAGGAATAGCGGGAGTCCCAAAAACATTCAGTACTTC. This yields the protein CASSSLRNSGSPKNIQYF.